Listed below are T cell receptor beta chains from one sample, sequenced in a study of shared clonotypes between healthy human individuals. The method was immunoSEQ multiplex PCR; TCRdb's version includes in-frame clones alone and lacks a portion of them. Here the sample spans about 1,800,000 clones, approximately 95% being singletons. Sequencing used naive CD8+ T cells sorted from blood. These receptors were collected from a young man in good health. CDR3s include the opening cysteine and the closing phenylalanine or tryptophan. D genes are given only for firm matches. The size of a clone is reported for some rows only, either as once, few or many, or as a class for expanded clones.

>TRBJ2-2|-|TRBV4-1|once
TGCGCCAGCAGCCAGATACATAACACCGGGGAGCTGTTTTTT
CASSQIHNTGELFF
>TRBJ2-7|TRBD1|TRBV10-2|-
TGCGCCAGCAGTTCCGGGACAGGGAATCCTTACGAGCAGTACTTC
CASSSGTGNPYEQYF
>TRBJ1-1|-|TRBV10-2|-
TGCGCCAGCAGTGAATGGTCGACAGAGGTGGACACTGAAGCTTTCTTT
CASSEWSTEVDTEAFF
>TRBJ1-1|-|TRBV29-1|-
TGCAGCGGTACGGAGAACACTGAAGCTTTCTTT
CSGTENTEAFF
>TRBJ1-5|-|TRBV19|-
TGTGCCAGCACGGGAGTTCTTCATAGCAATCAGCCCCAGCATTTT
CASTGVLHSNQPQHF
>TRBJ2-1|-|TRBV6-1|-
TGTGCCACCTCTGGCAGGGGAAACAATGAGCAGTTCTTC
CATSGRGNNEQFF
>TRBJ1-2|-|TRBV28|-
TGTGCCAGCAGTTTGCCGCCTAGTCCTAACTATGGCTACACCTTC
CASSLPPSPNYGYTF
>TRBJ2-7|-|TRBV28|-
TGTGCCAGCAGATTCCAGGGTGAGGGTCCCGAGCAGTACTTC
CASRFQGEGPEQYF
>TRBJ2-2|-|TRBV11-2|-
TGTGCCAGCAGCTTAGGGGAGGTGGGGGCGCGGCTAACCGGGGAGCTGTTTTTT
CASSLGEVGARLTGELFF
>TRBJ2-2|TRBD1|TRBV6-6|-
TGTGCCAGCACCCCGACAGGGAACGCCGGGGAGCTGTTTTTT
CASTPTGNAGELFF
>TRBJ2-3|-|TRBV4-1|-
TGCGCCAGCAGCCAAAAGGTAACAGGGTCCTACACAGATACGCAGTATTTT
CASSQKVTGSYTDTQYF
>TRBJ2-7|TRBD1|TRBV28|-
TGTGCCAGCAGTATGACAGGGGCCTCCTACGAGCAGTACTTC
CASSMTGASYEQYF
>TRBJ2-1|TRBD2|TRBV15|-
TGTGCCACCAGCATCGTGCGGGAGGGCAACAATGAGCAGTTCTTC
CATSIVREGNNEQFF
>TRBJ2-3|-|TRBV27|-
TGTGCCAGCAGTGTTGGGGACTCACCCACAGATACGCAGTATTTT
CASSVGDSPTDTQYF